What follows are 9 T cell receptor beta chains derived from one specimen sequenced in a study of response to subunit inactivated influenza vaccine. TCRdb passed the RT-PCR reads through MiXCR, listing each CDR3 protein once. Altogether about 520,000 distinct CDR3 sequences are present, over 25% being singletons, with the ten largest covering around 2%. This sample comprised CD4+ T cells sorted from PBMCs, obtained about 5 days after vaccination. These receptor sequences come from a man between 50 and 59 years old who received an inactivated influenza vaccine.

This clonotype was observed a few times. This chain connects TRBV12-3 or TRBV12-4 to TRBJ1-1, with 7 bases fitting TRBD1. The length of the CDR3 is 15 residues. The ends lost 7 bases at V and 0 bases at J; junction bases unmatched: 8. The CDR3 protein is CASTGTVFMNTEAFF. The CDR3, as DNA: TGTGCCAGCACCGGGACAGTTTTTATGAACACTGAAGCTTTCTTT.

This clonotype was observed a handful of times. The rearrangement uses TRBV7-9 and TRBJ2-1, with D possibly being TRBD2 (6 bases). CDR3 length: 17 amino acids. Germline CDR1 and CDR2: SEHNR and FQNEAQ (reference sequence). Between the trimmed V and J ends, which lost 5 bases and 0 bases, there was a span of 17 bases. The CDR3 protein is CASSPRSGLSSYNEQFF. The CDR3 bases are TGTGCCAGCAGCCCCCGCAGCGGGCTAAGCTCCTACAATGAGCAGTTCTTC.

The chain combines TRBV10-3 with TRBJ2-3; D uncertain. This CDR3 spans 13 amino acids. Germline loops: CDR1 ENHRY, CDR2 SYGVKD. The V gene lost 11 bases and the J gene lost 4 bases, with 16 bases spanning the gap. Here the CDR3 DNA reads TGTGCCGCTCGGTCCCCCGGCCCAGATACGCAGTATTTT. Amino acids: CAARSPGPDTQYF.

The chain links TRBV12-3 or TRBV12-4 to TRBJ1-1; the D is unclear. CDR3 length: 13 residues. With 4 bases removed from V and 0 bases from J, the gap between germline ends came to 6 bases. CDR3 region: CASSYGMNTEAFF. Here the CDR3 DNA reads TGTGCCAGCAGTTACGGCATGAACACTGAAGCTTTCTTT.

This clonotype was counted ten times or more. J is TRBJ2-1 and V is TRBV20-1; D is undetermined. V lost 5 bases and J lost 10, with 3 bases in between. The CDR3 sequence is 8 residues long. Per germline, CDR1 DFQATT and CDR2 SNEGSKA (reference sequence). This chain's CDR3 is CSAFEQFF. The CDR3 nucleotides are TGCAGTGCTTTCGAGCAGTTCTTC.

This chain connects TRBV6-2 or TRBV6-3 to TRBJ2-1; 7 bases are shared with TRBD2. V lost 5 bases to trimming and J lost 10 bases; unmatched junction nucleotides: 11. Germline CDR1 reads MNHEY; CDR2 reads SVGEGT. The CDR3 is made up of 14 amino acids. The CDR3 spells CASSPGGIPGEQFF. CDR3 DNA: TGTGCCAGCAGTCCCGGGGGGATCCCAGGGGAGCAGTTCTTC.

This clonotype was counted only a few times. The V and J genes are TRBV12-3 or TRBV12-4 and TRBJ2-7, with 8 bases fitting TRBD2. The CDR3 is 11 residues long. After removal of 5 bases from V and 9 bases from J, the junction contained 3 bases not matched to a gene. The CDR3 coding sequence is TGTGCCAGCAGTCCCGGGGGGGCGCAGTACTTC. Its protein is CASSPGGAQYF.

This chain connects TRBV11-2 to TRBJ1-2; 7 nucleotides agree with TRBD1. J gave up 4 bases and V 5 bases, and 10 bases lay outside the gene matches. The CDR3 contains 15 residues. Germline CDR1 reads SGHAT; CDR2 reads FQNNGV. DNA of the CDR3: TGTGCCAGCAGCATTCGACAGGGAATCTTCTATGGCTACACCTTC. This codes for CASSIRQGIFYGYTF.

The chain uses TRBV9 and TRBJ2-7, with D perhaps matching TRBD1 (5 bases). V was cut by 0 bases and J by 0 bases, with 10 bases left in between. This CDR3 is 15 amino acids long. The germline V gene has CDR1 SGDLS and CDR2 YYNGEE. The CDR3 loop reads CASSVGGTSSYEQYF. The CDR3 DNA reads as TGTGCCAGCAGCGTAGGGGGCACCAGCTCCTACGAGCAGTACTTC.